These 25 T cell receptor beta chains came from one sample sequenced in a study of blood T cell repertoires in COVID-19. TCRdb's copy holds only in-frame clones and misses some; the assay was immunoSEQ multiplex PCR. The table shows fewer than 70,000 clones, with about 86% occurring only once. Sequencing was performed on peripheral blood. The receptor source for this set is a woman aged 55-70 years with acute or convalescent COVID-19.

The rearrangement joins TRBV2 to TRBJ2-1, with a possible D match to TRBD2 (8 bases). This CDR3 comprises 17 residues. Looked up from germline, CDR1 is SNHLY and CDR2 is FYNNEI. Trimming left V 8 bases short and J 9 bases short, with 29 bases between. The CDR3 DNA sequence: TGTGCCAGCGGAACACGGGCGGGACTAGGGGGCCGGGTTGAGCAGTTCTTC. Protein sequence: CASGTRAGLGGRVEQFF.

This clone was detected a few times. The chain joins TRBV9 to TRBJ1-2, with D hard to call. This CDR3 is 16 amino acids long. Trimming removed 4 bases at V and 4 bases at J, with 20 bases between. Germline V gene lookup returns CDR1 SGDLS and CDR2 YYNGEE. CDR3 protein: CASSPRLAVGSYGYTF. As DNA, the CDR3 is TGTGCCAGCAGCCCGCGGCTAGCGGTGGGAAGCTATGGCTACACCTTC.

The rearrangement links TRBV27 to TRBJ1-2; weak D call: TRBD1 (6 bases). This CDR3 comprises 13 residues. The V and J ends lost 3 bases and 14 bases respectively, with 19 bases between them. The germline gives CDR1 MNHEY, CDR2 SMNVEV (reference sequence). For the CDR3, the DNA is TGTGCCAGCAGTTTCTCAGGGGTGAGGGGAGCAACCTTC. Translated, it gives CASSFSGVRGATF.

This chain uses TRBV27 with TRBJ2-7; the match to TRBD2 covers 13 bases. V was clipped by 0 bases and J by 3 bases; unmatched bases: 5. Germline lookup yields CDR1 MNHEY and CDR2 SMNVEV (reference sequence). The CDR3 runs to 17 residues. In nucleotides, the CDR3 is TGTGCCAGCAGTTTATCCGGGACTAGCGGGATCATCTACGAGCAGTACTTC. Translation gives CASSLSGTSGIIYEQYF.

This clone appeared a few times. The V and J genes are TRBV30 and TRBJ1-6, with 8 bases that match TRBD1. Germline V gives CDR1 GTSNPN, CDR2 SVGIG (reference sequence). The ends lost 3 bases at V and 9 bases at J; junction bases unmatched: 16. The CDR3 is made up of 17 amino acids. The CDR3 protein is CAWSGGYAGQGSSPLHF. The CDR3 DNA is TGTGCCTGGAGCGGGGGTTACGCAGGACAGGGATCTTCACCCCTCCACTTT.

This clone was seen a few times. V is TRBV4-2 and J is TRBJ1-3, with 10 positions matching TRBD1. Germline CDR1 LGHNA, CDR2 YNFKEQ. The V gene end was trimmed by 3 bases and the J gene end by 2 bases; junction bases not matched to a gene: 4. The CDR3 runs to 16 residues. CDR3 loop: CASSHAGTGAGNTIYF. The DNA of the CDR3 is TGTGCCAGCAGCCATGCCGGGACAGGGGCTGGAAACACCATATATTTT.

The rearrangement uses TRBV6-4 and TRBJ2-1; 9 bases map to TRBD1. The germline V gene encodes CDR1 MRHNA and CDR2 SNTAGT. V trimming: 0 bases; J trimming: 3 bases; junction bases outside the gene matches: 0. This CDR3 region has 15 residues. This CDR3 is CASSDSTGGYNEQFF. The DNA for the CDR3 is TGTGCCAGCAGTGACTCGACAGGGGGCTACAATGAGCAGTTCTTC.

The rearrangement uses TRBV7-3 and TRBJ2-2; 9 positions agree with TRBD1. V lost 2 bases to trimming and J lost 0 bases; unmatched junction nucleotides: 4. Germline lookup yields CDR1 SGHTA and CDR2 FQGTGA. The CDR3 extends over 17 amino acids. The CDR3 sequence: CASSLRGTGTNTGELFF. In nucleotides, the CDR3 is TGTGCCAGCAGCTTACGGGGGACAGGGACGAACACCGGGGAGCTGTTTTTT.

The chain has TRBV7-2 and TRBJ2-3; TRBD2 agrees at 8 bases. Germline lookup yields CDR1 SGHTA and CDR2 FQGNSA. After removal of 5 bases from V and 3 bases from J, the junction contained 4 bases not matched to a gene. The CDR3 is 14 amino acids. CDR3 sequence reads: CASSPGLATDTQYF. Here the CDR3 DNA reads TGTGCCAGCAGCCCTGGACTAGCAACAGATACGCAGTATTTT. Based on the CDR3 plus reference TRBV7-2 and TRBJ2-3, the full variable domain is GAGVSQSPSNKVTEKGKDVELRCDPISGHTALYWYRQSLGQGLEFLIYFQGNSAPDKSGLPSDRFSAERTGGSVSTLTIQRTQQEDSAVYLCASSPGLATDTQYFGPGTRLTVL.

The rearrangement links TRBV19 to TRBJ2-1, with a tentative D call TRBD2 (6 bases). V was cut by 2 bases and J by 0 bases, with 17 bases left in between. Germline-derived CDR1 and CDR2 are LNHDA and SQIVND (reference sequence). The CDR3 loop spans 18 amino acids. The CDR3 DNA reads TGTGCCAGTAGTATAAAGGGGACTTACTCGAGCTCCTACAATGAGCAGTTCTTC. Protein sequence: CASSIKGTYSSSYNEQFF.

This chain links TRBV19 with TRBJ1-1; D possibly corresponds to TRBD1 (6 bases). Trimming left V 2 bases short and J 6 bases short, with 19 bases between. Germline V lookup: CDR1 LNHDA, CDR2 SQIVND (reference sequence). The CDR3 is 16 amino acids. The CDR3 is CASSIRGSGAIAEAFF. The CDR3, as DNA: TGTGCCAGTAGTATACGAGGGTCAGGGGCGATCGCTGAAGCTTTCTTT.

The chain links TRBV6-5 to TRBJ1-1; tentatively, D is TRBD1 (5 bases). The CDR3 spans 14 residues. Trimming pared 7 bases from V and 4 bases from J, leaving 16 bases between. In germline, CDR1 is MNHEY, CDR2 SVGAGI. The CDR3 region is CASNTQVPGTEAFF. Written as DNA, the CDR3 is TGTGCCAGCAATACACAGGTTCCGGGCACTGAAGCTTTCTTT.

CDR3 sequence reads: CASSPPGQGMNQPQHF. Written as DNA, the CDR3 is TGTGCCAGCAGTCCCCCGGGACAGGGGATGAATCAGCCCCAGCATTTT. This rearrangement joins TRBV28 to TRBJ1-5; TRBD1 matches 10 bases. This CDR3 contains 16 residues. Germline CDR1 and CDR2: MDHEN and SYDVKM. Losses at the gene ends were 5 bases for V and 4 bases for J; bases not matched to a gene: 8.

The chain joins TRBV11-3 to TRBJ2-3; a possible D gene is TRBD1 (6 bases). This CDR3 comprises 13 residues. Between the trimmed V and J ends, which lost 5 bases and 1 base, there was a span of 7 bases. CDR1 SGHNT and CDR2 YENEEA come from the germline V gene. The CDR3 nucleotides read TGTGCCAGCAGCCACAGGGGCACAGATACGCAGTATTTT. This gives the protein CASSHRGTDTQYF.

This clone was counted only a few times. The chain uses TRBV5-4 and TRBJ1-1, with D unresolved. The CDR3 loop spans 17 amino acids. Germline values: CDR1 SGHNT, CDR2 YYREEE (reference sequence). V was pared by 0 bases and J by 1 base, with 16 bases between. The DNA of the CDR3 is TGTGCCAGCAGCTTGGCCGGTGGGTCAGCTAGGAACACTGAAGCTTTCTTT. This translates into CASSLAGGSARNTEAFF.

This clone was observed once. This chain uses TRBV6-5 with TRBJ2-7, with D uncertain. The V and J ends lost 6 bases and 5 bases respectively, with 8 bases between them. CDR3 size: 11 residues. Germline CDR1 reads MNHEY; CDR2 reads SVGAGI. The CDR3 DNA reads TGTGCCAGCAGGTGGCTTAACGAGCAGTACTTC. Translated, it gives CASRWLNEQYF.

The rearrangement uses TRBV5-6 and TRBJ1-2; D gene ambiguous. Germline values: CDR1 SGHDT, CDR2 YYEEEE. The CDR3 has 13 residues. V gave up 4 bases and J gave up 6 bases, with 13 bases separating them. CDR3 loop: CASSVRQLDGYTF. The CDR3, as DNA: TGTGCCAGCAGCGTCAGGCAGCTCGATGGCTACACCTTC.

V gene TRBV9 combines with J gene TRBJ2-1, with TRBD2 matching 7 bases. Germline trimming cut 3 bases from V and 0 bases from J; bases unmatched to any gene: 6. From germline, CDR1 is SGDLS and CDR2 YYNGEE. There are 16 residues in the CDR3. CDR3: CASSASSGSSYNEQFF. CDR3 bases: TGTGCCAGCAGCGCGTCTAGCGGAAGCTCCTACAATGAGCAGTTCTTC.

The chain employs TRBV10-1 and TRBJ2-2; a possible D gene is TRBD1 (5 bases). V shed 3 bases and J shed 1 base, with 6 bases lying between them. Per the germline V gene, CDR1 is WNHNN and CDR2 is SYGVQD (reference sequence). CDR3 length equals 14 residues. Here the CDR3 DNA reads TGCGCCAGCAGTGACCAGGGGAACACCGGGGAGCTGTTTTTT. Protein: CASSDQGNTGELFF.

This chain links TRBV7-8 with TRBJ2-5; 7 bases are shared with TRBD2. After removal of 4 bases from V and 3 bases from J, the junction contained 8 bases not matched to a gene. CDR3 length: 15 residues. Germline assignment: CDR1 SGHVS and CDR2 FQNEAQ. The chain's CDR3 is CASSSRDYPKETQYF. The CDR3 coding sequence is TGTGCCAGCAGCTCACGGGACTACCCAAAAGAGACCCAGTACTTC.

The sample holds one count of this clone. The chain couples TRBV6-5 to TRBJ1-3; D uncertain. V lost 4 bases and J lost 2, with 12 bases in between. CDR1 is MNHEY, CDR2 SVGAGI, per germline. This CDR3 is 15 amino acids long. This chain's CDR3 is CASSSPGGTGNTIYF. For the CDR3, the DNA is TGTGCCAGCAGTTCCCCCGGCGGGACTGGAAACACCATATATTTT.

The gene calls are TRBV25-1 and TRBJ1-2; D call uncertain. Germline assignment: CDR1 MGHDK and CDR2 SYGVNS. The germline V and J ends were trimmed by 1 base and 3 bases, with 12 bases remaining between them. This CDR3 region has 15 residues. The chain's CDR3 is CASSEFAGVDYGYTF. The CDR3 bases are TGTGCCAGCAGTGAATTTGCGGGTGTAGACTATGGCTACACCTTC.

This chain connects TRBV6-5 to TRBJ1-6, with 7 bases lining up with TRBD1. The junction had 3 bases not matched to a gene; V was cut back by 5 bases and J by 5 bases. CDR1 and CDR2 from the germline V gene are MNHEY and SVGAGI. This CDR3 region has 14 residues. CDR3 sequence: CASSRQGNNSPLHF. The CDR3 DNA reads TGTGCCAGCAGTAGACAGGGAAATAATTCACCCCTCCACTTT.

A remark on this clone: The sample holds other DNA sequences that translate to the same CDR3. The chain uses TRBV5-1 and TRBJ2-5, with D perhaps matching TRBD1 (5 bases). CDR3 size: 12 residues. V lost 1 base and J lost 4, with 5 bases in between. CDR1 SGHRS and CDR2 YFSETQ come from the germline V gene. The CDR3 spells CASSLQGETQYF. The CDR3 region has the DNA TGCGCCAGCAGCTTGCAGGGAGAGACCCAGTACTTC.

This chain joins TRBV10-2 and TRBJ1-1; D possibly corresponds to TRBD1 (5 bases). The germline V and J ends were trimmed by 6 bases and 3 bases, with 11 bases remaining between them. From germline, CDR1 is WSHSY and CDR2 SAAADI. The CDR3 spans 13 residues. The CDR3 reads CASSFGTDTEAFF. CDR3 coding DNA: TGCGCCAGCAGCTTCGGGACTGACACTGAAGCTTTCTTT.